The subject of this entry is one T cell receptor (beta chain). This clone was picked up one time. Its antigen specificity is not known. Base qualities are not provided; no much larger clone lies one nucleotide away. The data are from a study of a mutant IDH1 vaccine in newly diagnosed glioma (dated by TCRdb to about 2021). Regarding the study in general: Vaccination began 4-6 weeks after radiotherapy alone, or alongside temozolomide cycles in the chemotherapy-containing groups. The roughly 35 treated patients were around 62% male and about 40% female, with a mean age of around 40 years. The week-35 safety follow-up was designated visit V12, and the week-47 end of study was designated visit V13. For exploratory analyses, about two dozen treated patients had longitudinal TCRB deep sequencing done wherever samples were available. Six visits were used for peripheral blood collection: V03 (baseline), V05, V07, V10, V12 and V13. Before enrollment, most patients had been given radiochemotherapy with temozolomide as standard therapy, while the rest had received either radiotherapy alone or temozolomide alone. Overall study outcomes, separate from this receptor: Selection of PBMC samples for TCRB deep sequencing was based on availability. Changes in the top peripheral T cell clonotypes picked up by TCRB sequencing did not appear to be linked to pseudoprogression. Immune responses induced by the vaccine were seen in over 90% of patients across multiple MHC alleles. The authors noted that analyses of patient blood samples could not be reproduced because of sample limitations.

Per the publication, the time point label means: week 35, safety follow-up. Each vaccine dose was 300 ug of a 20-mer mutant IDH1 peptide in Montanide, given subcutaneously with topical imiquimod. Across visits V03 through V10, patients got a total of eight vaccinations, given in weeks 1, 3, 5, 7, 11, 15, 19 and 23. All donors had newly diagnosed IDH1-mutant astrocytomas of WHO grade 3 or 4 that showed loss of nuclear ATRX. The samples were drawn from NOA16, a multicentre, single-arm, open-label phase I trial in Germany that tested a mutant IDH1 peptide vaccine in humans for the first time. The DNeasy Blood and Tissue Kit was used to extract genomic DNA from EDTA blood for TCRB sequencing. From the germline V gene, CDR1 is SGHTS and CDR2 is YDEGEE. V is shortened by 0 bases, J by 1 base, and the region joining them spans 13 bases. The CDR3 has 16 amino acids, counting the end cysteine and phenylalanine. Of the read, only the CDR3 DNA is kept; its 48 bases are in frame from base 1.

Library prep was done by the immunoSEQ multiplex PCR assay. Rearranged TCR beta chain sequences were amplified with the hsTCRB Kit following the manufacturer's protocol. Sequencing of TCRB libraries was carried out on an Illumina MiSeq. On the study's bioinformatics: The proprietary platform of the kit vendor was used for demultiplexing, trimming and gene mapping. The immuneACCESS repertoire file appears here via TCRdb, limited to in-frame rearrangements. These files lack a portion of the clones; in checked studies, under half of the deficit traces to unresolved V genes, and the cause of the others is not known. The DNA gave D and trimming, while V, J and clone size come from that table. This sample lists tens of thousands of clones; over 65% were detected once. 11% of the sample comes from the top ten.

The V and J genes are TRBV5-8 and TRBJ1-1, with the D gene uncertain. The receptor was derived from a woman aged 40 to 50 with glioma. The material was PBMCs, obtained from a glioma patient whose treatment included an IDH1 peptide vaccine. The nucleotide sequence reads TGTGCCAGCAGCTTGGACTCGGGAGGGCGGAACACTGAAGCTTTCTTT. This encodes CASSLDSGGRNTEAFF.